Given below is one TCR beta chain in context. This entry comes from a study of blood T cell repertoires in COVID-19. The CDR3 is 13 amino acids. V dropped 6 bases and J dropped 6; count of bases not matched to a gene: 4. Germline V lookup: CDR1 MNHEY, CDR2 SVGAGI. In the original workflow: How many nucleated cells were present was estimated from reference gene primer amplification. Profiled with immunoSEQ multiplex PCR; TCRdb holds only in-frame clones, not every one. The D gene and trimming were derived from the DNA, and the V and J assignments and clone size from that table. In the table there are some 180,000 clones, over 70% of which are singletons. Study members were between about 18 and 90 years old and lived in some 22 US regions. Participants were placed into cohorts based on the clinical history they reported. A PCR-confirmed or clinician-diagnosed COVID-19 case had contacted exposed participants within 2 weeks of entry.

The chain recombines TRBV6-5 with TRBJ2-1, with 8 bases lining up with TRBD2. Sequencing input: PBMCs or T cells enriched from blood (not recorded which). The clonotype comes from a man in his fifties or sixties who had been exposed to COVID-19. In DNA, the CDR3 is TGTGCCAGCAGATCCGGACTAGCCAATGAGCAGTTCTTC. Its protein is CASRSGLANEQFF.